This TCR beta chain was found in a study of cytomegalovirus exposure and HLA in healthy donors. Study-wide findings and caveats: TCR beta V- and J-gene trimming was later associated with a missense DCLRE1C variant.

Concerning this clone itself: Its antigen is currently unknown.

The PCR had 60 Vbeta and 13 Jbeta primers. Per the original data handling: In a later analysis, the count reached some 83 million unique TCR beta chains, with roughly 11 million shared. Only in-frame clones appear in the TCRdb table, and some are missing; sequencing was by immunoSEQ multiplex PCR. V, J and clone size are those of that table, while D and trimming were read from the DNA. The repertoire consists of some 170,000 clones, with around 70% occurring once and the leading ten covering around 3%. The clonotype comes from a male donor in good health and CMV-seronegative. The sequenced sample was PBMCs.

Here the CDR3 DNA reads TGTGCCTGGAGTCCCCGGGGAGGGTGGAATCAGCCCCAGCATTTT. This translates into CAWSPRGGWNQPQHF. The rearrangement joins TRBV30 to TRBJ1-5, with D unclear. V was cut by 2 bases and J by 4 bases, with 15 bases left in between. This CDR3 comprises 15 residues. Germline V CDR1 and CDR2: GTSNPN, SVGIG (reference sequence).